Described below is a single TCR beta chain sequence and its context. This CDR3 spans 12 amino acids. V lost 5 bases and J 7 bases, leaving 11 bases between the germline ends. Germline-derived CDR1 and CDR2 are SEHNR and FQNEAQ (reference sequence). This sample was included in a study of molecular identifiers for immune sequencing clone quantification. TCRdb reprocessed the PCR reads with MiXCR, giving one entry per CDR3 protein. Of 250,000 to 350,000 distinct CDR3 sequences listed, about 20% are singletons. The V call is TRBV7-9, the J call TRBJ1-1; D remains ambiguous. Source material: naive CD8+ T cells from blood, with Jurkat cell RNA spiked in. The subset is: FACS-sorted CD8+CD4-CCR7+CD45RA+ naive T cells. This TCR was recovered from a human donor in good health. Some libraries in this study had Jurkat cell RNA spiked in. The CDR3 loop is CASSPEEGEAFF. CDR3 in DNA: TGTGCCAGCAGCCCCGAGGAGGGTGAAGCTTTCTTT.